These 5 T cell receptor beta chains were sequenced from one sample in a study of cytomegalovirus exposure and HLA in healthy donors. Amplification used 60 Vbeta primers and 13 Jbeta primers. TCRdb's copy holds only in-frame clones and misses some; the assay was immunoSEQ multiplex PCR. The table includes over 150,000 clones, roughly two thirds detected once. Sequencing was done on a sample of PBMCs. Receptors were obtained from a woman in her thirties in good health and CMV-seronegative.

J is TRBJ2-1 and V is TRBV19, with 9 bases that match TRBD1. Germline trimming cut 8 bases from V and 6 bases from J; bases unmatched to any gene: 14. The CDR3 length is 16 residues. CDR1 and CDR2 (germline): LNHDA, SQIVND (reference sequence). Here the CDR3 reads CASAPSDRGWGNEQFF. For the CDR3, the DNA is TGTGCCAGTGCCCCTTCGGACAGGGGATGGGGCAATGAGCAGTTCTTC.

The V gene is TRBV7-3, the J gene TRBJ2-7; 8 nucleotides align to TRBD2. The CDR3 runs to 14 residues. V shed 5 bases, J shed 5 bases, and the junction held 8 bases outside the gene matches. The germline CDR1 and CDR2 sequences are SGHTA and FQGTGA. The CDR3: CASSALGRGDEQYF. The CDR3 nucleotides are TGTGCCAGCAGCGCCCTCGGGCGGGGGGACGAGCAGTACTTC.

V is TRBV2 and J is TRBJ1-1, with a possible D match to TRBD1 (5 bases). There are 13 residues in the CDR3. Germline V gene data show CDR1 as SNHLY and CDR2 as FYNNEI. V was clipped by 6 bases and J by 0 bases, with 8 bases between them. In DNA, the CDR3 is TGTGCCAGCAGCCGACAGATGAACACTGAAGCTTTCTTT. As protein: CASSRQMNTEAFF.

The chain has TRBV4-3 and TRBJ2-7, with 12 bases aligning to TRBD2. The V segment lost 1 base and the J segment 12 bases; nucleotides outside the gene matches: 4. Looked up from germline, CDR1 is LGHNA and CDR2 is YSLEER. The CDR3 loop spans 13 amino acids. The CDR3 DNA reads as TGCGCCAGCAGCCAAGTACTAGCGGGAGGTCTGTACTTC. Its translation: CASSQVLAGGLYF.

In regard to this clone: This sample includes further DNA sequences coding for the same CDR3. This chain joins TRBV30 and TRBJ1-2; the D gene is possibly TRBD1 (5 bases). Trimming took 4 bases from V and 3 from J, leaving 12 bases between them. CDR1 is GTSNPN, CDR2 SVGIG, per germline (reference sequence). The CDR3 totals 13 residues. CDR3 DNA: TGTGCCTGGACCCTCGACAGAGACTATGGCTACACCTTC. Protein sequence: CAWTLDRDYGYTF.